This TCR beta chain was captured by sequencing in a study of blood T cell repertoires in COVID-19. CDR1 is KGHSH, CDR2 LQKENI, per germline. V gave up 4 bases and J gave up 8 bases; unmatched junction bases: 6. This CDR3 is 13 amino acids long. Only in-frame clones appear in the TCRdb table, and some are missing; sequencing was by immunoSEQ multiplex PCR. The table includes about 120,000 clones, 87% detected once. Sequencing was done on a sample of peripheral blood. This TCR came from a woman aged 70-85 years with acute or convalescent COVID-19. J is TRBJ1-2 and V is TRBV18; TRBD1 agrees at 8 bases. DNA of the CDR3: TGTGCCAGCTCACTCGGACAGGGAGGCGGCTACACCTTC. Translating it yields CASSLGQGGGYTF. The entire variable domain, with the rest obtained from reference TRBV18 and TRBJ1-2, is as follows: NAGVMQNPRHLVRRRGQEARLRCSPMKGHSHVYWYRQLPEEGLKFMVYLQKENIIDESGMPKERFSAEFPKEGPSILRIQQVVRGDSAAYFCASSLGQGGGYTFGSGTRLTVV.